This T cell receptor (beta chain) was sequenced during a study of cytomegalovirus exposure and HLA in healthy donors. Findings of the study overall: Several top significant clusters appeared, in a later analysis, to be linked to common viral pathogens. Within an earlier analysis, most TCR beta V segments proved productive either about 87% or about 30% of the time. Presence/absence analyses rested on an assumption that sequencing depth was roughly uniform across donors.

The V end was cut by 3 bases, the J end by 10 bases, with 16 bases between. The germline V gene encodes CDR1 SGHNT and CDR2 YYREEE (reference sequence). The CDR3 runs to 13 residues. This clone was picked up one time. The antigen is unknown. Primers: 60 Vbeta forward and 13 Jbeta reverse. Per the original methods: Later, 65 million to 85 million unique TCR beta chains were counted in an analysis, and approximately 10 million of them were shared. Sequencing was performed with immunoSEQ multiplex PCR; in TCRdb, only in-frame clones are kept and a portion is missing. The D gene and trimming were derived from the DNA, and the V and J assignments and clone size from that table. The data contain about 180,000 clones, around 77% of them seen just once; the ten biggest clones take up around 2.5%.

The clonotype originates from a man aged 55-75 years in good health and CMV-seronegative. What was sequenced was PBMCs. The chain joins TRBV5-4 to TRBJ1-2; no firm D call. The CDR3 reads CASSSPVRSNYTF. The CDR3 DNA sequence: TGTGCCAGCAGCTCCCCCGTACGGTCGAACTACACCTTC.